These 15 T cell receptor beta chains came from one sample sequenced in a study of human T cells and chemical hapten exposure. As for time point: patch test 1, 2 weeks after DPC sensitization. Treatment defined: therapeutic diphenylcyclopropenone sensitization with weekly scalp DPC. TCRdb reprocessed the RACE reads with MiXCR, giving one entry per CDR3 protein. The sample carries 150,000 to 200,000 distinct CDR3 sequences, 14% recorded once. The sequenced sample was whole blood, obtained in connection with sensitization to the hapten diphenylcyclopropenone (DPC). Every receptor here comes from a woman aged 25 to 45 with alopecia areata. Some clones in this sample may be carry-over from other donors' samples.

This clonotype was detected only a few times. The rearrangement joins TRBV6-2 or TRBV6-3 to TRBJ2-7, with D hard to call. This CDR3 has 12 residues. V lost 0 bases, J lost 6 bases, and 6 bases lay in between. The germline gives CDR1 MNHEY, CDR2 SVGEGT. The CDR3 here is CASSYSVGEQYF. The CDR3 DNA sequence: TGTGCCAGCAGTTACTCGGTCGGCGAGCAGTACTTC.

This clonotype has more than one count but fewer than ten. The chain links TRBV2 to TRBJ1-2, with TRBD1 identical over 8 bases. Germline lookup yields CDR1 SNHLY and CDR2 FYNNEI. V lost 6 bases, J lost 5 bases, and 8 bases stayed unmatched. The CDR3 is 14 residues long. The CDR3 bases are TGTGCCAGCAGAGGGGACAGGCCAACATATGGCTACACCTTC. The encoded protein is CASRGDRPTYGYTF.

CDR3 region: CASSVIRTTTNYGYTF. DNA of the CDR3: TGTGCCAGCAGCGTAATTCGGACAACCACTAACTATGGCTACACCTTC. The chain joins TRBV7-9 to TRBJ1-2, with D maybe TRBD1 (5 bases). The V gene lost 5 bases and the J gene lost 0 bases, with 16 bases spanning the gap. There are 16 residues in the CDR3. Germline CDR1 is SEHNR and CDR2 is FQNEAQ (reference sequence).

The CDR3 sequence is CASSPVHGSYEQYF. DNA of the CDR3: TGTGCCAGCAGCCCAGTCCATGGGTCCTACGAGCAGTACTTC. V is TRBV11-3 and J is TRBJ2-7; D remains ambiguous. The germline gives CDR1 SGHNT, CDR2 YENEEA. This CDR3 contains 14 residues. Trimming shortened V by 5 bases and J by 1 base, and 12 bases separated the two germline ends.

This clonotype was observed many times. The chain is built from TRBV12-5 and TRBJ2-3; no firm D call. Looked up from germline, CDR1 is LGHNT and CDR2 is FRNRAP. The CDR3 covers 11 residues. V was pared by 3 bases and J by 6 bases, with 4 bases between. CDR3 protein: CASGFSDTQYF. The CDR3 nucleotides read TGTGCTAGTGGTTTTTCGGATACGCAGTATTTT. The complete variable domain, with remaining parts taken from reference TRBV12-5 and TRBJ2-3, reads DARVTQTPRHKVTEMGQEVTMRCQPILGHNTVFWYRQTMMQGLELLAYFRNRAPLDDSGMPKDRFSAEMPDATLATLKIQPSEPRDSAVYFCASGFSDTQYFGPGTRLTVL.

The chain uses TRBV12-3 or TRBV12-4 and TRBJ2-1; 11 nucleotides line up with TRBD2. The CDR3 totals 15 residues. With 3 bases clipped from V and 5 bases from J, the junction kept 3 bases outside the gene matches. This chain's CDR3 is CASSLVAGGNNEQFF. CDR3 DNA sequence: TGTGCCAGCAGTTTGGTAGCGGGGGGGAACAATGAGCAGTTCTTC.

This clonotype was seen at least ten times. The V gene is TRBV9, the J gene TRBJ2-2; D may match TRBD1 or TRBD2 (5 bases each). The length of the CDR3 is 16 residues. The V end lost 0 bases, the J end lost 3 bases, and 12 bases lay between the germline ends. Germline CDR1 and CDR2: SGDLS and YYNGEE. The CDR3 is CASSVDPGTYTGELFF. The DNA of the CDR3 is TGTGCCAGCAGCGTAGATCCAGGGACGTACACCGGGGAGCTGTTTTTT.

This clonotype was observed at least ten times. The gene calls are TRBV5-1 and TRBJ1-6; D gene ambiguous. Germline V lookup: CDR1 SGHRS, CDR2 YFSETQ. V dropped 1 base and J dropped 5 bases, with 10 bases sitting between them. CDR3 length equals 15 residues. The CDR3 DNA reads as TGCGCCAGCAGCTTGCGGGCAGGCAATAATTCACCCCTCCACTTT. It translates to CASSLRAGNNSPLHF.

This clonotype was observed a few times. V usage is TRBV5-1 and J usage is TRBJ2-5; D not resolved. The CDR3 runs 12 residues. The V gene's germline CDR1 is SGHRS and CDR2 YFSETQ. Between the trimmed V and J ends, which lost 2 bases and 2 bases, there was a span of 4 bases. The CDR3 sequence: CASSLHQETQYF. As DNA, the CDR3 is TGCGCCAGCAGCTTACATCAAGAGACCCAGTACTTC. Together with reference TRBV5-1 and TRBJ2-5, the CDR3 gives the full variable domain: KAGVTQTPRYLIKTRGQQVTLSCSPISGHRSVSWYQQTPGQGLQFLFEYFSETQRNKGNFPGRFSGRQFSNSRSEMNVSTLELGDSALYLCASSLHQETQYFGPGTRLLVL.

This clonotype was counted only a few times. The chain couples TRBV6-1 to TRBJ2-1; unclear D gene. The ends were cut back, 3 bases at V and 8 bases at J, with 5 bases in the middle. This CDR3 contains 11 residues. Germline V gene lookup returns CDR1 MNHNS and CDR2 SASEGT. The CDR3 DNA is TGTGCCAGCAGTGAGTGGTATGAGCAGTTCTTC. Encoded protein: CASSEWYEQFF.

Here the CDR3 DNA reads TGTGCCAGCAGCCCATTTCGTAGCCAGGGATACCAAGAGACCCAGTACTTC. It is translated as CASSPFRSQGYQETQYF. This rearrangement joins TRBV7-2 to TRBJ2-5; D possibly corresponds to TRBD1 (5 bases). The germline V and J ends were trimmed by 5 bases and 0 bases, with 19 bases remaining between them. The CDR3 runs to 17 residues. Germline CDR1 SGHTA, CDR2 FQGNSA.

Only a few counts were recorded for this clonotype. The rearrangement joins TRBV20-1 to TRBJ2-7; 7 bases line up with TRBD1. The CDR3 loop spans 13 amino acids. Trimming removed 1 base from V and 2 bases from J; junction bases left unmatched: 2. Per germline, CDR1 DFQATT and CDR2 SNEGSKA (reference sequence). DNA of the CDR3: TGCAGTGCTAGAGTAACAGGGGCCTACGAGCAGTACTTC. Its translation: CSARVTGAYEQYF.

The chain employs TRBV7-9 and TRBJ1-1; the D gene is possibly TRBD1 (5 bases). The length of the CDR3 is 15 residues. V was trimmed by 2 bases and J by 5 bases, leaving 15 bases between them. Looked up from germline, CDR1 is SEHNR and CDR2 is FQNEAQ (reference sequence). In nucleotides, the CDR3 is TGTGCCAGCAGCTTACCCAGGGAAAAAGGTACTGAAGCTTTCTTT. Protein: CASSLPREKGTEAFF.

The V and J genes are TRBV29-1 and TRBJ1-1; D is unresolved. There are 15 residues in the CDR3. The V and J ends lost 6 bases and 3 bases respectively, with 20 bases between them. Germline loops: CDR1 SQVTM, CDR2 ANQGSEA. The CDR3 DNA follows: TGCAGCGTCCGCCCGGCAAGAGGGCTGGACACTGAAGCTTTCTTT. The encoded protein is CSVRPARGLDTEAFF.

This clonotype was counted ten times or more. J is TRBJ1-1 and V is TRBV9; D remains unclear. From germline, CDR1 is SGDLS and CDR2 YYNGEE. This CDR3 is built from 12 residues. V lost 4 bases, J lost 2 bases, and 6 bases lay in between. The CDR3 bases are TGTGCCAGCAGCCTAATAAACACTGAAGCTTTCTTT. This translates into CASSLINTEAFF.